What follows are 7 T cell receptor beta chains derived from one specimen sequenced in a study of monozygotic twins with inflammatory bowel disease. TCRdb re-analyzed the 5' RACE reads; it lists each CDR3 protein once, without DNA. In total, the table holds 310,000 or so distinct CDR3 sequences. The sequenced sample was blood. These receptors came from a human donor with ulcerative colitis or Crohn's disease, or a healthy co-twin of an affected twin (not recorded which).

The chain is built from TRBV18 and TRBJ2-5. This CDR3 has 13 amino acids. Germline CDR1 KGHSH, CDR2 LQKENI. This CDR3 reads CASSPPEQETQYF.

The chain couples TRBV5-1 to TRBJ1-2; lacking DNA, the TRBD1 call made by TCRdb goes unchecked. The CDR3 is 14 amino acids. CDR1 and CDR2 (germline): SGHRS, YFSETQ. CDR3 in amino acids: CASSLPGTGYGYTF.

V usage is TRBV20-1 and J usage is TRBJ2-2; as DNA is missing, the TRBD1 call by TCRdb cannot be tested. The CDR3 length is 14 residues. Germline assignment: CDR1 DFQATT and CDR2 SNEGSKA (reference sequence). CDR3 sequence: CSAEPTGYTGELFF.

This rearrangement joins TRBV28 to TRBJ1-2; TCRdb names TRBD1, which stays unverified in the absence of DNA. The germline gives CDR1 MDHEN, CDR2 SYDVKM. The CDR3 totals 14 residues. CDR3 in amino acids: CASSSPVSFHGYTF.

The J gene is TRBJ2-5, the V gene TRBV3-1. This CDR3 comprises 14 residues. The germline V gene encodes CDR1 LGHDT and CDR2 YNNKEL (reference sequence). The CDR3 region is CASSQGRVSETQYF.

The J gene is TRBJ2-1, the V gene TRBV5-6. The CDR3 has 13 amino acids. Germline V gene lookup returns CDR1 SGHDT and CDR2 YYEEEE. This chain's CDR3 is CASSWTSRNEQFF.

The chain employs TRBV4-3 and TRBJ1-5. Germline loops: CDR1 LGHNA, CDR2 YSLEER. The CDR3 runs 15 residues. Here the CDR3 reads CASSQEVFGNQPQHF.